A single sample is the source of the 28 T cell receptor beta chains below, sequenced in a study of cytomegalovirus exposure and HLA in healthy donors. The PCR made use of 60 Vbeta and 13 Jbeta primers. The table came from immunoSEQ multiplex PCR; TCRdb's copy has only in-frame clones and leaves some out. The sample holds some 180,000 clones, about four fifths seen once. Sequencing used PBMCs. The receptor source for this set is a female donor in good health and CMV-seronegative.

V gene TRBV12-5 combines with J gene TRBJ1-1; 7 bases agree with TRBD1. V dropped 0 bases and J dropped 4; count of bases not matched to a gene: 14. From germline, CDR1 is LGHNT and CDR2 FRNRAP. The CDR3 is made up of 18 amino acids. The CDR3 protein is CASGLVTGAISLRTEAFF. The CDR3 DNA is TGTGCTAGTGGTTTGGTTACAGGGGCTATTTCGCTGCGCACTGAAGCTTTCTTT.

This clone was picked up one time. This chain connects TRBV11-2 to TRBJ2-7; 7 bases map to TRBD2. The V segment lost 6 bases and the J segment 2 bases; nucleotides outside the gene matches: 10. The germline V gene encodes CDR1 SGHAT and CDR2 FQNNGV. This CDR3 comprises 15 residues. This chain's CDR3 is CASSLSRLATYEQYF. CDR3 bases: TGTGCCAGCAGTTTATCTCGACTAGCAACCTACGAGCAGTACTTC.

This clone was detected once. The rearrangement links TRBV27 to TRBJ1-2; tentative D call: TRBD1 (6 bases). The CDR3 sequence is 12 residues long. Germline CDR1 and CDR2: MNHEY and SMNVEV (reference sequence). V was trimmed by 4 bases and J by 7 bases, leaving 10 bases between them. This CDR3 reads CASSSRGSGYTF. CDR3 nucleotides: TGTGCCAGCAGTTCCAGGGGTTCTGGCTACACCTTC.

This clone was recorded a few times. The rearrangement links TRBV6-1 to TRBJ1-3, with 8 bases aligning to TRBD1. Germline assignment: CDR1 MNHNS and CDR2 SASEGT. V trimming: 2 bases; J trimming: 4 bases; junction bases outside the gene matches: 4. CDR3 size: 15 residues. This CDR3 reads CASSERSGGGNTIYF. For the CDR3, the DNA is TGTGCCAGCAGTGAACGATCAGGGGGCGGAAACACCATATATTTT.

This clone appeared a few times. The V gene is TRBV6-6, the J gene TRBJ1-1; D is possibly TRBD1 (5 bases). With 6 bases removed from V and 2 bases from J, the gap between germline ends came to 13 bases. The length of the CDR3 is 14 residues. In germline, CDR1 is MNHNY, CDR2 SVGAGI (reference sequence). The CDR3 nucleotides read TGTGCCAGCAGAACGGCCGGGACTAACACTGAAGCTTTCTTT. It is translated as CASRTAGTNTEAFF.

The genes are TRBV4-2 and TRBJ1-1, with 7 bases lining up with TRBD1. The germline V gene has CDR1 LGHNA and CDR2 YNFKEQ. Unmatched junction bases numbered 5, after V lost 1 base and J lost 3 bases. CDR3 length: 15 residues. The CDR3 nucleotides read TGTGCCAGCAGCCAAGGGCAGGGGGAGGACACTGAAGCTTTCTTT. This sequence encodes CASSQGQGEDTEAFF.

This chain uses TRBV5-4 with TRBJ2-5, with D maybe TRBD1 (5 bases). CDR1 is SGHNT, CDR2 YYREEE, per germline (reference sequence). V was clipped by 4 bases and J by 4 bases, with 14 bases between them. The CDR3 consists of 14 residues. The CDR3 loop is CASSPTANPETQYF. CDR3 nucleotides: TGTGCCAGCAGCCCGACAGCGAACCCAGAGACCCAGTACTTC.

The rearrangement links TRBV5-4 to TRBJ2-2; TRBD2 aligns across 8 bases. This CDR3 spans 15 amino acids. J lost 7 bases, V lost 0 bases, and 5 bases had no gene match. Germline V gene data show CDR1 as SGHNT and CDR2 as YYREEE (reference sequence). The CDR3 DNA reads as TGTGCCAGCAGCTTGGTCGGGACTAGTGGCGGGGAGCTGTTTTTT. Translating gives CASSLVGTSGGELFF.

The chain is built from TRBV11-2 and TRBJ2-3, with a weak D call TRBD1 (6 bases). V lost 0 bases, J lost 4 bases, and 8 bases lay in between. This CDR3 has 14 residues. Germline CDR1 is SGHAT and CDR2 is FQNNGV. The CDR3 DNA sequence: TGTGCCAGCAGCTTAGAGGGACATTCAGATACGCAGTATTTT. Its translation is CASSLEGHSDTQYF.

The gene calls are TRBV7-2 and TRBJ1-1; D not resolved. The V and J ends lost 2 bases and 3 bases respectively, with 10 bases between them. The CDR3 runs to 14 residues. The germline V gene encodes CDR1 SGHTA and CDR2 FQGNSA. The CDR3 here is CASSLSGWYTEAFF. CDR3 nucleotide sequence: TGTGCCAGCAGCTTATCGGGGTGGTACACTGAAGCTTTCTTT.

This clone has just a few counts. The CDR3 spells CASSLNSRGPYEQYF. For the CDR3, the DNA is TGTGCCAGCAGTTTAAACAGTAGGGGGCCCTACGAGCAGTACTTC. The chain carries TRBV28 and TRBJ2-7, with 7 bases aligning to TRBD1. This CDR3 comprises 15 residues. Germline V gives CDR1 MDHEN, CDR2 SYDVKM. V lost 2 bases and J lost 2; bases outside the gene matches: 6.

This clone has a single count. The chain joins TRBV7-6 to TRBJ2-7, with TRBD2 as a possible D gene (6 bases). This CDR3 comprises 15 residues. The V and J ends lost 5 bases and 0 bases respectively, with 14 bases between them. CDR1 and CDR2 (germline): SGHVS, FNYEAQ. In nucleotides, the CDR3 is TGTGCCAGCAGCATTAGCGGACACAGCTCCTACGAGCAGTACTTC. Protein: CASSISGHSSYEQYF.

The V gene is TRBV6-6, the J gene TRBJ2-1, with 7 nucleotides matching TRBD1. CDR1 is MNHNY and CDR2 is SVGAGI in the germline V gene (reference sequence). This CDR3 has 15 amino acids. The V segment lost 7 bases and the J segment 4 bases; nucleotides outside the gene matches: 10. This CDR3 is CASIDPGQKYNEQFF. In DNA, the CDR3 is TGTGCCAGCATCGACCCGGGACAGAAGTACAATGAGCAGTTCTTC.

This clone turned up a few times. V is TRBV7-3 and J is TRBJ2-1; 9 bases align to TRBD1. V was pared by 6 bases and J by 5 bases, with 5 bases of the junction left unmatched. Germline-derived CDR1 and CDR2 are SGHTA and FQGTGA. This CDR3 is built from 14 residues. CDR3 region: CASSPRDRDNEQFF. CDR3 nucleotide sequence: TGTGCCAGCAGTCCCCGGGACAGGGACAATGAGCAGTTCTTC.

CDR3 nucleotides: TGTGCCAGCAGAGCCCTGGGGGGGGCGCGGGCTGGCTACACCTTC. Its translation: CASRALGGARAGYTF. V and J are TRBV6-5 and TRBJ1-2; D may be TRBD1 (6 bases). Per the germline V gene, CDR1 is MNHEY and CDR2 is SVGAGI. The CDR3 runs 15 residues. Trimming took off 6 bases at V and 7 bases at J, with 21 bases between the two ends.

This clone has just a few counts. The same CDR3 can be traced to other DNA sequences in this sample. The V call is TRBV7-9, the J call TRBJ2-1, with D tentatively TRBD2 (7 bases). Deletions cut 0 bases from V and 7 bases from J, with 10 bases between. The CDR3 contains 14 residues. In germline, CDR1 is SEHNR, CDR2 FQNEAQ (reference sequence). The CDR3 sequence: CASSLAGGLNEQFF. The CDR3 nucleotides read TGTGCCAGCAGCTTAGCGGGGGGGCTAAATGAGCAGTTCTTC.

This clone appeared a few times. The CDR3 DNA reads TGTGCCAGCAGCTTTTTTGGAGGGAACGATCAGCCCCAGCATTTT. Residues: CASSFFGGNDQPQHF. The rearrangement links TRBV7-8 to TRBJ1-5; D call uncertain. With 3 bases removed from V and 5 bases from J, the gap between germline ends came to 14 bases. The CDR3 totals 15 residues. In germline, CDR1 is SGHVS, CDR2 FQNEAQ.

V and J are TRBV6-7 and TRBJ1-1; D not resolved. TRBV6-7 has ORF status, its function being uncertain. With 6 bases removed from V and 1 base from J, the gap between germline ends came to 15 bases. The CDR3 is 15 amino acids. This chain's CDR3 is CASSRNGDSNTEAFF. CDR3 bases: TGTGCCAGCAGCCGCAACGGGGATTCGAACACTGAAGCTTTCTTT.

The chain combines TRBV30 with TRBJ2-1, with 9 positions matching TRBD2. The CDR3 has 15 amino acids. Unmatched junction bases numbered 4, after V lost 0 bases and J lost 4 bases. The germline gives CDR1 GTSNPN, CDR2 SVGIG (reference sequence). CDR3 nucleotide sequence: TGTGCCTGGAGTGTCGGCGGGAGGGCTTACAATGAGCAGTTCTTC. Amino acid sequence: CAWSVGGRAYNEQFF.

This rearrangement joins TRBV4-1 to TRBJ2-1; D gene ambiguous. The CDR3 is made up of 12 amino acids. CDR1 and CDR2 (germline): MGHRA, YSYEKL. The V end was cut by 3 bases, the J end by 6 bases, with 6 bases between. CDR3 DNA sequence: TGCGCCAGCAGCCAGGTCGGCAATGAGCAGTTCTTC. It encodes CASSQVGNEQFF.

Comments on this clone: Other nucleotide sequences in the sample specify the same CDR3. The chain joins TRBV5-1 to TRBJ2-7, with 9 bases aligning to TRBD1. CDR3 length: 14 residues. Germline CDR1 is SGHRS and CDR2 is YFSETQ. J lost 1 base, V lost 3 bases, and 2 bases had no gene match. CDR3 amino acids: CASSSGTGSYEQYF. Here the CDR3 DNA reads TGCGCCAGCAGCTCGGGGACAGGGTCCTACGAGCAGTACTTC.

This clone was found once. The junction differs from germline at one of its ends, possibly a read error. This sequence joins TRBV7-9 and TRBJ2-1; tentative D call: TRBD1 (6 bases). Germline CDR1 reads SEHNR; CDR2 reads FQNEAQ (reference sequence). This CDR3 comprises 13 residues. In DNA, the CDR3 is TGTGCCAGCAGCTTAGGAAACAGGGCCCGTAGAATCTTC. Residues: CASSLGNRARRIF.

This chain connects TRBV7-8 to TRBJ2-1; 16 nucleotides line up with TRBD2. The length of the CDR3 is 18 residues. The V gene's germline CDR1 is SGHVS and CDR2 FQNEAQ. V trimming: 5 bases; J trimming: 3 bases; junction bases outside the gene matches: 7. The CDR3 sequence: CASSAGLAGGQLYNEQFF. The CDR3 DNA reads TGTGCCAGCAGCGCGGGACTAGCGGGAGGGCAACTCTACAATGAGCAGTTCTTC. The full variable domain, with the rest looked up from reference TRBV7-8 and TRBJ2-1, is GAGVSQSPRYKVAKRGQDVALRCDPISGHVSLFWYQQALGQGPEFLTYFQNEAQLDKSGLPSDRFFAERPEGSVSTLKIQRTQQEDSAVYLCASSAGLAGGQLYNEQFFGPGTRLTVL.

This sequence joins TRBV5-1 and TRBJ2-3; 8 bases align to TRBD2. Germline loops: CDR1 SGHRS, CDR2 YFSETQ. V lost 0 bases and J lost 2; bases outside the gene matches: 5. The CDR3 consists of 16 residues. The CDR3 sequence is CASSLDPGGLTDTQYF. CDR3 sequence (DNA): TGCGCCAGCAGCTTGGATCCGGGGGGGCTCACAGATACGCAGTATTTT.

The V gene is TRBV27, the J gene TRBJ1-5, with a possible D match to TRBD1 (5 bases). Trimming pared 2 bases from V and 1 base from J, leaving 12 bases between. Germline loops: CDR1 MNHEY, CDR2 SMNVEV (reference sequence). The CDR3 is 16 residues long. CDR3 region: CASSLRGGLSNQPQHF. The CDR3 DNA is TGTGCCAGCAGTTTACGGGGGGGGTTGAGCAATCAGCCCCAGCATTTT.

J is TRBJ2-2 and V is TRBV5-1, with 7 bases lining up with TRBD1. CDR1 and CDR2 from the germline V gene are SGHRS and YFSETQ. This CDR3 has 14 residues. J gave up 5 bases and V 4 bases, and 5 bases lay outside the gene matches. The CDR3: CASSLLQGTGELFF. CDR3 bases: TGCGCCAGCAGCCTACTACAGGGGACCGGGGAGCTGTTTTTT.

Only a few counts were recorded for this clone. This chain joins TRBV9 and TRBJ1-4, with a weak D call TRBD1 (5 bases). Germline V gene sequence: CDR1 SGDLS, CDR2 YYNGEE. The length of the CDR3 is 17 residues. Trimming stripped 3 bases from V and 4 bases from J, with 19 bases between. The CDR3 nucleotides read TGTGCCAGCAGCGATGATACCGAAGGCGGGGGTAATGAAAAACTGTTTTTT. Encoded protein: CASSDDTEGGGNEKLFF.

The J gene is TRBJ1-5, the V gene TRBV12-5, with 8 bases lining up with TRBD1. This CDR3 is 18 amino acids long. Germline V CDR1 and CDR2: LGHNT, FRNRAP. Trimming removed 5 bases from V and 0 bases from J; junction bases left unmatched: 12. CDR3 loop: CASGHNPGQAFSNQPQHF. The CDR3 region has the DNA TGTGCTAGTGGTCACAATCCGGGACAGGCATTTAGCAATCAGCCCCAGCATTTT.